The 22 T cell receptor beta chains below come from one sample, sequenced in a study of shared clonotypes between healthy human individuals. Here immunoSEQ multiplex PCR was the method, and the copy in TCRdb shows in-frame clones only, minus some. The sample shows about 1 million clones, 75% to 80% of them seen only once. The specimen sequenced was memory CD4+ T cells from PBMCs. The subset: CD45RA-negative fraction. The receptors were sampled from a man between 18 and 35 years old in good health. Some clones in this sample may be carry-over from other donors' samples.

The chain joins TRBV2 to TRBJ2-7; D is unresolved. The CDR3 extends over 11 amino acids. Trimming shortened V by 5 bases and J by 2 bases, and 4 bases separated the two germline ends. Germline CDR1 SNHLY, CDR2 FYNNEI. CDR3 coding DNA: TGTGCCAGCAGTAGCACCTACGAGCAGTACTTC. It yields the protein CASSSTYEQYF.

For the CDR3, the DNA is TGCGCCAGCAGCCAAGATAGGGGGGGCGGCCCCTACGAGCAGTACTTC. Its protein is CASSQDRGGGPYEQYF. The chain couples TRBV4-1 to TRBJ2-7; possibly TRBD2 for D (7 bases). The CDR3 contains 16 residues. Germline V gives CDR1 MGHRA, CDR2 YSYEKL. V gave up 0 bases and J gave up 2 bases, with 14 bases separating them.

The chain uses TRBV18 and TRBJ2-6; TRBD1 agrees at 11 bases. Germline V CDR1 and CDR2: KGHSH, LQKENI. This CDR3 has 17 amino acids. V lost 4 bases and J lost 4; bases outside the gene matches: 6. In nucleotides, the CDR3 is TGTGCCAGCTCACTAGGACAGGGGGCTGCGGGGGCCAACGTCCTGACTTTC. This sequence encodes CASSLGQGAAGANVLTF.

As regards this clone: This CDR3 is also generated by other DNA sequences in the sample. The J gene is TRBJ2-2, the V gene TRBV27, with 7 bases matching TRBD2. CDR1 MNHEY and CDR2 SMNVEV come from the germline V gene (reference sequence). The junction had 6 bases not matched to a gene; V was cut back by 3 bases and J by 2 bases. CDR3 length equals 16 residues. Written as DNA, the CDR3 is TGTGCCAGCAGTTTGCGGCTAGCGGACAACACCGGGGAGCTGTTTTTT. It is translated as CASSLRLADNTGELFF.

This clone was detected only a few times. This sequence joins TRBV29-1 and TRBJ2-1; the D gene is possibly TRBD2 (5 bases). The CDR3 has 13 residues. Germline V gives CDR1 SQVTM, CDR2 ANQGSEA. V lost 4 bases, J lost 4 bases, and 11 bases lay in between. The CDR3 DNA reads TGCAGCGTTGGGGAGTTGTGGTACAATGAGCAGTTCTTC. The encoded protein is CSVGELWYNEQFF.

The chain combines TRBV20-1 with TRBJ1-2, with unresolved D. The CDR3 sequence is 11 residues long. The V gene lost 4 bases and the J gene lost 8 bases, with 11 bases spanning the gap. The germline gives CDR1 DFQATT, CDR2 SNEGSKA (reference sequence). CDR3 in amino acids: CSATDNSGYTF. The DNA of the CDR3 is TGCAGTGCTACAGACAATTCCGGCTACACCTTC.

The CDR3 here is CAGVGQGLPNTEAFF. CDR3 nucleotides: TGTGCCGGGGTTGGGCAGGGGCTCCCGAACACTGAAGCTTTCTTT. The V gene is TRBV7-9, the J gene TRBJ1-1; TRBD1 is a possible D gene (6 bases). V was pared by 11 bases and J by 1 base, with 20 bases between. The CDR3 loop spans 15 amino acids. The germline gives CDR1 SEHNR, CDR2 FQNEAQ (reference sequence).

The chain employs TRBV7-9 and TRBJ2-5, with TRBD2 identical over 11 bases. The CDR3 has 17 amino acids. Germline CDR1 is SEHNR and CDR2 is FQNEAQ (reference sequence). V trimming: 1 base; J trimming: 2 bases; junction bases outside the gene matches: 6. The CDR3 loop reads CASSLELAGVGQETQYF. The CDR3 nucleotides read TGTGCCAGCAGCTTAGAACTAGCGGGAGTGGGACAAGAGACCCAGTACTTC. The full variable domain, rest sourced from reference TRBV7-9 and TRBJ2-5, is DTGVSQNPRHKITKRGQNVTFRCDPISEHNRLYWYRQTLGQGPEFLTYFQNEAQLEKSRLLSDRFSAERPKGSFSTLEIQRTEQGDSAMYLCASSLELAGVGQETQYFGPGTRLLVL.

On this clone: The same CDR3 arises from other DNA sequences in this sample as well. V and J are TRBV7-6 and TRBJ1-2, with TRBD1 matching over 9 bases. Germline V gene sequence: CDR1 SGHVS, CDR2 FNYEAQ. Trimming cost V 1 base and J 8 bases; bases outside gene matches: 5. The CDR3 is 14 residues long. CDR3 sequence reads: CASSLEQGAGGYTF. The CDR3 DNA follows: TGTGCCAGCAGCTTAGAACAGGGGGCTGGAGGCTACACCTTC.

V gene TRBV7-2 combines with J gene TRBJ1-4; D gene ambiguous. Looked up from germline, CDR1 is SGHTA and CDR2 is FQGNSA. The ends were cut back, 0 bases at V and 7 bases at J, with 9 bases in the middle. The CDR3 sequence is 14 residues long. In nucleotides, the CDR3 is TGTGCCAGCAGCTTAGCTTCGGGGTCTGAAAAACTGTTTTTT. Encoded protein: CASSLASGSEKLFF.

The chain joins TRBV4-3 to TRBJ2-7; 9 positions agree with TRBD2. This CDR3 has 14 amino acids. Germline-derived CDR1 and CDR2 are LGHNA and YSLEER. J lost 8 bases, V lost 0 bases, and 5 bases had no gene match. Here the CDR3 reads CASSQDGTSPQQYF. The CDR3 DNA follows: TGCGCCAGCAGCCAAGATGGGACTAGCCCCCAGCAGTACTTC.

This clone was found a few times. V usage is TRBV4-1 and J usage is TRBJ1-3; D is perhaps TRBD1 (5 bases). There are 16 residues in the CDR3. Germline values: CDR1 MGHRA, CDR2 YSYEKL. V lost 0 bases, J lost 4 bases, and 13 bases lay in between. Here the CDR3 reads CASSQEHGDLGNTIYF. As DNA, the CDR3 is TGCGCCAGCAGCCAAGAACACGGGGACCTCGGAAACACCATATATTTT.

The chain uses TRBV28 and TRBJ2-7, with D maybe TRBD1 (6 bases). Germline CDR1 MDHEN, CDR2 SYDVKM. This CDR3 contains 13 residues. V lost 8 bases to trimming and J lost 0 bases, with 11 bases between them. In DNA, the CDR3 is TGTGCCAGCCTTACAGGGAACTCCTACGAGCAGTACTTC. Residues: CASLTGNSYEQYF.

This clone has only a few counts. J is TRBJ1-6 and V is TRBV2, with 7 bases that match TRBD1. The CDR3 spans 13 residues. From germline, CDR1 is SNHLY and CDR2 FYNNEI. V trimming: 6 bases; J trimming: 7 bases; junction bases outside the gene matches: 3. CDR3 in amino acids: CASRTGWNSPLHF. The DNA of the CDR3 is TGTGCCAGCAGGACAGGGTGGAATTCACCCCTCCACTTT.

The chain uses TRBV11-2 and TRBJ2-7; D unresolved. Trimming took off 5 bases at V and 4 bases at J, with 21 bases between the two ends. The germline V gene has CDR1 SGHAT and CDR2 FQNNGV. This CDR3 has 16 amino acids. The CDR3 here is CASSSPRTPDGYEQYF. The CDR3 DNA follows: TGTGCCAGCAGCAGCCCGAGGACCCCGGATGGTTACGAGCAGTACTTC.

This clone was picked up one time. V usage is TRBV7-9 and J usage is TRBJ2-1, with 8 bases that match TRBD2. CDR3 length equals 15 residues. CDR1 and CDR2 (germline): SEHNR, FQNEAQ (reference sequence). With V trimmed by 2 bases and J by 10 bases, 10 bases remained unmatched. The CDR3 sequence: CASSLLASGSFEQFF. CDR3 in DNA: TGTGCCAGCAGCTTATTGGCTAGCGGGTCATTCGAGCAGTTCTTC.

This clone was observed once. The CDR3 DNA follows: TGTGCCACCAGCAGAGATTTTGGAGGGGGTACGGTCTACGAGCAGTACTTC. Amino acid sequence: CATSRDFGGGTVYEQYF. The chain links TRBV15 to TRBJ2-7; the D call may be TRBD1 or TRBD2 (6 bases each). The germline V gene has CDR1 LNHNV and CDR2 YYDKDF (reference sequence). The V gene lost 0 bases and the J gene lost 3 bases, with 18 bases spanning the gap. CDR3 length: 17 amino acids.

This clone was picked up one time. The chain has TRBV5-1 and TRBJ1-1; D uncertain. This CDR3 comprises 15 residues. Germline V gene lookup returns CDR1 SGHRS and CDR2 YFSETQ. V was shortened by 0 bases and J by 1 base, with 10 bases between the two germline ends. The CDR3 is CASSLVQAGNTEAFF. In DNA form, the CDR3 reads TGCGCCAGCAGCTTGGTGCAGGCAGGGAACACTGAAGCTTTCTTT.

The gene calls are TRBV5-4 and TRBJ2-1; TRBD2 matches 8 bases. The CDR3 is made up of 16 amino acids. Germline V lookup: CDR1 SGHNT, CDR2 YYREEE (reference sequence). V gave up 0 bases and J gave up 5 bases; unmatched junction bases: 7. The CDR3 DNA reads as TGTGCCAGCAGCTTGGCGGGAGGGAGCTACAACAATGAGCAGTTCTTC. Translation gives CASSLAGGSYNNEQFF.

This clone has only one observation. This chain joins TRBV5-4 and TRBJ2-7, with 8 bases lining up with TRBD1. The V gene's germline CDR1 is SGHNT and CDR2 YYREEE (reference sequence). V lost 3 bases, J lost 5 bases, and 4 bases stayed unmatched. The CDR3 consists of 13 residues. CDR3: CASSSQGADEQYF. For the CDR3, the DNA is TGTGCCAGCAGCTCTCAGGGGGCTGACGAGCAGTACTTC.

The chain recombines TRBV28 with TRBJ1-3, with D unresolved. V was pared by 3 bases and J by 0 bases, with 9 bases between. Germline lookup yields CDR1 MDHEN and CDR2 SYDVKM. The CDR3 covers 15 residues. In DNA form, the CDR3 reads TGTGCCAGCAGTTTGTTTCAGAACTCTGGAAACACCATATATTTT. As protein: CASSLFQNSGNTIYF.

The V and J genes are TRBV27 and TRBJ1-5; D possibly corresponds to TRBD1 (6 bases). V was cut by 4 bases and J by 6 bases, with 10 bases left in between. CDR1 and CDR2 (germline): MNHEY, SMNVEV (reference sequence). This CDR3 is 13 amino acids long. The DNA of the CDR3 is TGTGCCAGCAGTTACAGGGAGGGTCAGCCCCAGCATTTT. Translation gives CASSYREGQPQHF.